Presented here are 20 T cell receptor beta chains from one specimen sequenced in a study of CD8 T cells in ankylosing spondylitis. TCRdb called the 5' RACE reads again in MiXCR, with one record for every CDR3 protein. This table holds about 140,000 distinct CDR3 sequences, roughly 8% found once. What was sequenced was synovial fluid, either unsorted or a sorted T cell fraction (not recorded which). The receptors were sampled from a male donor with ankylosing spondylitis.

Only a few counts were recorded for this clonotype. The chain combines TRBV2 with TRBJ2-3; D not resolved. The CDR3 has 13 residues. V lost 3 bases to trimming and J lost 6 bases, with 10 bases between them. CDR1 SNHLY and CDR2 FYNNEI come from the germline V gene. The CDR3 protein is CASSEVVADTQYF. The CDR3, as DNA: TGTGCCAGCAGTGAGGTAGTGGCGGATACGCAGTATTTT.

This clonotype was seen at least ten times. CDR3 in amino acids: CSAGRDGDSYEQYF. CDR3 DNA sequence: TGCAGTGCGGGACGGGACGGGGACTCCTACGAGCAGTACTTC. The chain is built from TRBV20-1 and TRBJ2-7; D assignment may be TRBD1 or TRBD2 (5 bases each). The CDR3 contains 14 residues. The V and J ends lost 6 bases and 0 bases respectively, with 15 bases between them. CDR1 and CDR2 from the germline V gene are DFQATT and SNEGSKA (reference sequence).

This chain connects TRBV4-1 to TRBJ2-7, with D maybe TRBD2 (6 bases). Trimming took 3 bases from V and 7 from J, leaving 16 bases between them. CDR3 length equals 14 residues. The germline gives CDR1 MGHRA, CDR2 YSYEKL. The CDR3 loop is CASSHPGLAWEQYF. The CDR3, as DNA: TGCGCCAGCAGCCATCCGGGACTGGCATGGGAGCAGTACTTC.

The chain employs TRBV7-9 and TRBJ1-3; a weak D match, TRBD1 (5 bases). Deletions cut 5 bases from V and 8 bases from J, with 19 bases between. Looked up from germline, CDR1 is SEHNR and CDR2 is FQNEAQ (reference sequence). The CDR3 is 15 residues long. The CDR3 loop reads CASSVSGITGDTIYF. In DNA, the CDR3 is TGTGCCAGCAGCGTTTCCGGGATTACGGGGGACACCATATATTTT.

This clonotype has more than one count but fewer than ten. V is TRBV7-2 and J is TRBJ2-4; a possible D gene is TRBD2 (6 bases). The CDR3 runs to 13 residues. Germline-derived CDR1 and CDR2 are SGHTA and FQGNSA. Trimming shortened V by 5 bases and J by 6 bases, and 11 bases separated the two germline ends. The CDR3, as DNA: TGTGCCAGCAGCCTGGTGGGGGGAAACATTCAGTACTTC. Its protein product is CASSLVGGNIQYF.

The chain links TRBV4-2 to TRBJ1-1; D uncertain. CDR1 and CDR2 (germline): LGHNA, YNFKEQ. The CDR3 extends over 15 amino acids. V was clipped by 0 bases and J by 1 base, with 9 bases between them. CDR3 amino acids: CASSQERLPNTEAFF. CDR3 bases: TGTGCCAGCAGCCAAGAACGACTCCCGAACACTGAAGCTTTCTTT.

This clonotype was recorded many times. The chain carries TRBV27 and TRBJ1-2; D is uncertain. V was trimmed by 6 bases and J by 7 bases, leaving 12 bases between them. Germline-derived CDR1 and CDR2 are MNHEY and SMNVEV (reference sequence). The CDR3 runs to 12 residues. The CDR3 nucleotides read TGTGCCAGCAGCTACGCGGGCTCTGGCTACACCTTC. It encodes CASSYAGSGYTF.

This clonotype occurred a few times. V is TRBV20-1 and J is TRBJ2-4, with TRBD2 matching over 7 bases. CDR3 length equals 15 residues. The V and J ends lost 5 bases and 3 bases, in that order; junction bases with no gene match: 10. The germline V gene encodes CDR1 DFQATT and CDR2 SNEGSKA (reference sequence). This chain's CDR3 is CSALAVATDKNIQYF. CDR3 coding DNA: TGCAGTGCTCTAGCGGTCGCTACGGACAAAAACATTCAGTACTTC.

This clonotype appeared many times. The V and J genes are TRBV14 and TRBJ2-1; 8 nucleotides match TRBD1. The CDR3 has 16 amino acids. Germline values: CDR1 SGHDN, CDR2 FVKESK. J gave up 7 bases and V 5 bases, and 13 bases lay outside the gene matches. CDR3 coding DNA: TGTGCCAGCAGCAACATTCCGACAGGGGCAGTGAATGAGCAGTTCTTC. Translating it yields CASSNIPTGAVNEQFF.

There are many counts of this clonotype. This rearrangement joins TRBV20-1 to TRBJ1-1; no firm D call. This CDR3 contains 12 residues. The ends were cut back, 3 bases at V and 3 bases at J, with 8 bases in the middle. Per germline, CDR1 DFQATT and CDR2 SNEGSKA (reference sequence). The CDR3 region is CSASRPDTEAFF. The CDR3 DNA is TGCAGTGCTAGTCGTCCAGACACTGAAGCTTTCTTT.

The CDR3 DNA reads as TGTGCCAGCAGTGACAGGGCGGGCGACACCGGGGAGCTGTTTTTT. This gives the protein CASSDRAGDTGELFF. The chain employs TRBV6-4 and TRBJ2-2, with D possibly TRBD2 on 5 matching bases. Germline V gene sequence: CDR1 MRHNA, CDR2 SNTAGT. Trimming removed 2 bases from V and 3 bases from J, with 10 bases in between. The CDR3 runs 15 residues.

This clonotype was counted many times. CDR3 amino acids: CASSRSVDRTGYTF. Here the CDR3 DNA reads TGTGCCAGCAGTCGATCTGTGGACAGGACTGGCTACACCTTC. V usage is TRBV12-3 or TRBV12-4 and J usage is TRBJ1-2, with 7 bases lining up with TRBD1. The CDR3 sequence is 14 residues long. J lost 7 bases, V lost 5 bases, and 10 bases had no gene match.

This clonotype occurred a few times. V and J are TRBV4-3 and TRBJ1-2; no clear D. The germline CDR1 and CDR2 sequences are LGHNA and YSLEER. Trimming left V 1 base short and J 4 bases short, with 16 bases between. This CDR3 spans 16 amino acids. The CDR3 is CASSQVGAAVGYGYTF. CDR3 coding DNA: TGCGCCAGCAGCCAAGTAGGAGCCGCTGTAGGCTATGGCTACACCTTC.

This clonotype was counted between two and nine times. The rearrangement links TRBV28 to TRBJ2-1, with TRBD2 as a possible D gene (8 bases). The V gene's germline CDR1 is MDHEN and CDR2 SYDVKM. The CDR3 contains 15 residues. V gave up 10 bases and J gave up 5 bases, with 21 bases separating them. The CDR3 nucleotides are TGTGCCATCAGCCCGGGAGGGGGCACCCACAATGAGCAGTTCTTC. This codes for CAISPGGGTHNEQFF.

The chain couples TRBV4-2 to TRBJ2-5, with D maybe TRBD1 (6 bases). Deletions cut 3 bases from V and 0 bases from J, with 8 bases between. The germline gives CDR1 LGHNA, CDR2 YNFKEQ. The CDR3 is 14 residues long. The CDR3 region is CASSHGQHQETQYF. CDR3 nucleotide sequence: TGTGCCAGCAGCCATGGACAGCACCAAGAGACCCAGTACTTC.

The gene calls are TRBV10-3 and TRBJ1-6, with D possibly matching TRBD1 (5 bases). This CDR3 contains 14 residues. The V gene's germline CDR1 is ENHRY and CDR2 SYGVKD. Trimming shortened V by 10 bases and J by 7 bases, and 17 bases separated the two germline ends. Here the CDR3 DNA reads TGTGCCACCGAAAGGGGCGCGGGGAATTCACCCCTCCACTTT. Translation: CATERGAGNSPLHF.

This clonotype came up a few times. V usage is TRBV20-1 and J usage is TRBJ2-3, with 8 bases lining up with TRBD1. The CDR3 consists of 14 residues. CDR1 and CDR2 from the germline V gene are DFQATT and SNEGSKA (reference sequence). The V segment lost 4 bases and the J segment 6 bases; nucleotides outside the gene matches: 9. The CDR3: CSAKRQGALDTQYF. CDR3 DNA: TGCAGTGCTAAAAGGCAGGGGGCTTTGGATACGCAGTATTTT.

This clonotype was picked up many times. The rearrangement uses TRBV27 and TRBJ1-1; D unclear. The CDR3 covers 15 residues. Germline V gives CDR1 MNHEY, CDR2 SMNVEV (reference sequence). The ends were cut back, 2 bases at V and 1 base at J, with 11 bases in the middle. The CDR3 DNA follows: TGTGCCAGCAGTTTACGGGCAGCGGGGAACACTGAAGCTTTCTTT. Protein sequence: CASSLRAAGNTEAFF.

This clonotype has a count of ten or more. The V and J genes are TRBV2 and TRBJ1-2, with D possibly matching TRBD1 (5 bases). Trimming pared 10 bases from V and 6 bases from J, leaving 24 bases between. Germline V gene lookup returns CDR1 SNHLY and CDR2 FYNNEI. The CDR3 runs 15 residues. The chain's CDR3 is CATPVGVGRVHGYTF. DNA for the CDR3: TGTGCCACCCCGGTCGGGGTCGGCAGGGTCCATGGCTACACCTTC.

This clonotype was found a few times. This rearrangement joins TRBV7-2 to TRBJ2-3; possible D gene TRBD2, 6 bases. CDR3 length equals 12 residues. V lost 5 bases, J lost 8 bases, and 11 bases lay in between. Germline values: CDR1 SGHTA, CDR2 FQGNSA. The CDR3 sequence: CASSPTSATQYF. The CDR3 region has the DNA TGTGCCAGCAGCCCGACTAGTGCTACGCAGTATTTT.